Only a few counts were recorded for the clone carrying this TCR beta chain. Its antigen is unknown. The data are from a study of T cell clones after liver transplantation. Study summary: Tolerance: complete withdrawal held at least one year, liver enzymes staying within twice normal.

Study-wide results and limits: A larger donor-reactive than third-party decline suggested partial antigen-specific deletion.

Libraries were prepared by immunoSEQ multiplex PCR; TCRdb keeps only in-frame clonotypes and omits some of them. The sample yields tens of thousands of clones, 70% to 75% seen once. V lost 6 bases, J lost 5 bases, and 17 bases lay in between. Germline-derived CDR1 and CDR2 are MNHEY and SVGAGI. This CDR3 has 15 amino acids. V usage is TRBV6-5 and J usage is TRBJ1-5, with D perhaps matching TRBD1 (6 bases). The TCR originated in a human donor who received a liver transplant. The sequencing here drew on CD4+ T cells from blood, taken before liver transplant. CDR3 region: CASSPTGSGDQPQHF. As DNA, the CDR3 is TGTGCCAGCAGCCCCACAGGATCAGGGGATCAGCCCCAGCATTTT.